This record covers a single TCR beta chain. Its antigen is still unknown. The authors ran a second PCR of about 6 to 11 cycles using a sample-barcoded 5' primer and a J-beta primer mix. TCRdb used MiXCR to reprocess the 5' RACE reads, holding one entry per CDR3 protein. The table shows 1,800,000 or so distinct CDR3 sequences, with roughly 43% occurring only once. This sample stems from a study of blood T cells in healthy people across ages. General observations from the study: Naive T cell percentage strongly correlated with TCR beta diversity. Naive CD4+ cells and diversity were both higher in long-lived donors than in aged donors.

Per sample, a minimum of 7 million PBMCs were isolated. The CDR3 covers 12 residues. The germline CDR1 and CDR2 sequences are MDHEN and SYDVKM. V was cut by 7 bases and J by 8 bases, with 14 bases left in between. V and J are TRBV28 and TRBJ1-1; no definite D call. The sample comprised blood. This clonotype originated in a human donor in good health. The CDR3 region has the DNA TGTGCCAGCACCTTTCCCGAGACAGAAGCTTTCTTT. Translating gives CASTFPETEAFF.